The 8 T cell receptor beta chains below come from one sample, sequenced in a study of T cell repertoires in cytomegalovirus infection. TCRdb fed the reads into MiXCR, producing one record per CDR3 protein. This table has 480,000 or so distinct CDR3 sequences, roughly 10% appearing once. The source material was PBMCs. Source of these receptors: a human donor in good health (CMV status not recorded). Some clones in this sample may be carry-over from other donors' samples.

As concerns this clonotype: This clone may be a read error of a much larger clone one base away. This sequence joins TRBV7-4 and TRBJ2-7; D may correspond to TRBD1 or TRBD2 (6 bases each). The CDR3 is 15 amino acids. The germline V gene encodes CDR1 SGHVT and CDR2 SQSDAQ. CDR3 residues: CACSPEEGEVYEQYF. Here the CDR3 DNA reads TGTGCCTGCAGCCCAGAGGAGGGGGAAGTATACGAGCAGTACTTC. The full variable domain, rest sourced from reference TRBV7-4 and TRBJ2-7, is GAGVSQSPRYKVAKRGRDVALRCDSISGHVTLYWYRQTLGQGSEVLTYSQSDAQRDKSGRPSGRFSAERPERSVSTLKIQRTEQGDSAVYLCACSPEEGEVYEQYFGPGTRLTVT.

This clonotype was detected many times. The rearrangement joins TRBV27 to TRBJ2-7; D is perhaps TRBD1 or TRBD2 (6 bases each). Germline V gene lookup returns CDR1 MNHEY and CDR2 SMNVEV (reference sequence). Trimming removed 5 bases from V and 5 bases from J, with 16 bases in between. The CDR3 covers 14 residues. Here the CDR3 reads CASSPRGRRNEQYF. CDR3 bases: TGTGCCAGCAGTCCCCGGGGGCGGAGGAACGAGCAGTACTTC.

This clonotype has ten or more counts. The gene calls are TRBV12-3 or TRBV12-4 and TRBJ2-2; D is unresolved. Trimming shortened V by 6 bases and J by 5 bases, and 16 bases separated the two germline ends. The CDR3 has 15 amino acids. The CDR3 reads CASSAGRSKTGELFF. In DNA, the CDR3 is TGTGCCAGCAGCGCCGGACGCTCCAAGACCGGGGAGCTGTTTTTT.

This clonotype was detected only a few times. CDR3 sequence reads: CASTFRGNIQYF. Here the CDR3 DNA reads TGTGCCAGCACTTTCCGGGGGAACATTCAGTACTTC. The chain links TRBV12-3 or TRBV12-4 to TRBJ2-4; D may be TRBD2 (6 bases). Deletions cut 7 bases from V and 7 bases from J, with 11 bases between. The CDR3 covers 12 residues.

This clonotype was detected many times. The chain is built from TRBV5-4 and TRBJ2-2; 7 bases agree with TRBD2. The CDR3 is 16 residues long. Per germline, CDR1 SGHNT and CDR2 YYREEE (reference sequence). V lost 2 bases to trimming and J lost 0 bases; unmatched junction nucleotides: 4. CDR3 sequence reads: CASSFKRETNTGELFF. The CDR3 bases are TGTGCCAGCAGCTTTAAGCGGGAAACGAACACCGGGGAGCTGTTTTTT.

The table lists this clonotype with many counts. V and J are TRBV7-9 and TRBJ1-5, with TRBD1 matching 7 bases. In germline, CDR1 is SEHNR, CDR2 FQNEAQ (reference sequence). The trim removed 4 bases at V and 4 bases at J, leaving 4 bases unmatched. This CDR3 contains 14 residues. CDR3 coding DNA: TGTGCCAGCAGCTCCGACAGGGTGAATCAGCCCCAGCATTTT. Residues: CASSSDRVNQPQHF.

This clonotype occurred many times. The gene calls are TRBV11-2 and TRBJ2-7; 11 bases line up with TRBD2. After removal of 1 base from V and 7 bases from J, the junction contained 12 bases not matched to a gene. The CDR3 runs to 17 residues. Germline CDR1 is SGHAT and CDR2 is FQNNGV. CDR3 nucleotides: TGTGCCAGCAGCTTAGCCTACCCGGGACTAGCGGAGCAGGAGCAGTACTTC. Residues: CASSLAYPGLAEQEQYF.

This clonotype was observed at least ten times. V usage is TRBV28 and J usage is TRBJ2-1, with TRBD2 matching 13 bases. Germline-derived CDR1 and CDR2 are MDHEN and SYDVKM. After removal of 7 bases from V and 4 bases from J, the junction contained 7 bases not matched to a gene. This CDR3 comprises 16 residues. This CDR3 is CASIQGLAGVYNEQFF. The CDR3 DNA is TGTGCCAGCATCCAAGGACTAGCGGGAGTTTACAATGAGCAGTTCTTC. Variable domain in full (rest from reference TRBV28 and TRBJ2-1): DVKVTQSSRYLVKRTGEKVFLECVQDMDHENMFWYRQDPGLGLRLIYFSYDVKMKEKGDIPEGYSVSREKKERFSLILESASTNQTSMYLCASIQGLAGVYNEQFFGPGTRLTVL.